This T cell receptor (beta chain) was obtained from a study of blood T cell repertoires in COVID-19. Profiling relied on immunoSEQ multiplex PCR, and the TCRdb table lists in-frame clones only, not all of them. This sample yields 250,000 or so clones, of which about 87% are seen a single time; around 3.1% belongs to the top ten. Between the trimmed V and J ends, which lost 8 bases and 7 bases, there was a span of 21 bases. CDR1 and CDR2 from the germline V gene are SGHTA and FQGNSA. This CDR3 contains 14 residues. The clonotype originates from a woman aged 40 to 55 who had been exposed to COVID-19. This chain links TRBV7-2 with TRBJ2-7, with D perhaps TRBD2 (5 bases). The sequenced material came from PBMCs or T cells enriched from blood (not recorded which). The CDR3 DNA follows: TGTGCCAGCGGGCCCGATAGGACCCCGGGGGAGCAGTACTTC. Protein sequence: CASGPDRTPGEQYF.